This paragraph reports one TCR beta chain. The data were obtained in a study of cytomegalovirus exposure and HLA in healthy donors. PCR primers comprised 60 Vbeta and 13 Jbeta primers. TCRdb keeps only in-frame clones here, not all; method: immunoSEQ multiplex PCR. The data contain about 120,000 clones, around 70% of them singletons. Trimming shortened V by 8 bases and J by 8 bases, and 13 bases separated the two germline ends. Per the germline V gene, CDR1 is MDHEN and CDR2 is SYDVKM. The CDR3 consists of 11 residues. Sequencing input: PBMCs. V and J are TRBV28 and TRBJ2-7, with TRBD1 as a possible D gene (5 bases). This TCR was sampled from a woman in her 50s in good health and CMV-seropositive. This CDR3 reads CASGSRGKQYF. The CDR3 region has the DNA TGTGCCAGCGGTTCAAGGGGCAAGCAGTACTTC. The full variable domain, rest sourced from reference TRBV28 and TRBJ2-7, is DVKVTQSSRYLVKRTGEKVFLECVQDMDHENMFWYRQDPGLGLRLIYFSYDVKMKEKGDIPEGYSVSREKKERFSLILESASTNQTSMYLCASGSRGKQYFGPGTRLTVT.